A single T cell receptor beta chain is shown here with its context. This clonotype has more than one count but fewer than ten. It lacks a known antigen. Base qualities are not provided; no much larger clone lies one nucleotide away. The data derive from a study of response to subunit inactivated influenza vaccine (dated by TCRdb to the late 2010s). For the wider study: Deep quantitative profiling of the T cell receptor repertoire was used in the study to follow responses to a trivalent subunit inactivated influenza vaccine.

The paper's findings and limits, for the study overall: It was suggested by the authors that each seasonal influenza vaccination may recruit only a limited number of new T cells.

The library was generated by RT-PCR. The instrument given in TCRdb is Illumina HiSeq 2500. TCRdb redid the processing of the public reads, applying fastp at Q25 and MiXCR, and retained in-frame beta chains. Rows merge per CDR3 protein into single entries with the most common DNA and genes. Present in this sample are 170,000 or so distinct CDR3 sequences, roughly a tenth of which were seen just once. The ten largest account for around 40% of the sample. Trimming at the junction amounts to 4 bases on V and 3 bases on J, and the germline ends lie 6 bases apart. From cysteine to phenylalanine, the CDR3 is 12 amino acids long. The retained sequence is limited to the CDR3, 36 bases, with the frame set at the first base. CDR1 and CDR2 are drawn from the germline V gene (reference sequence): LGHDT, YNNKEL.

This receptor was identified in a man aged 50-75 years who received an inactivated influenza vaccine. Donor details come from another sample of the same person, matched by shared clones. Rearrangement joined TRBV3-1 to TRBJ1-1; the D gene remains uncertain. This material consisted of CD8+ T cells sorted from PBMCs, taken about 23 months after vaccination. The CDR3 in this case is CASSLVDTEAFF. DNA sequence: TGTGCCAGCAGCCTGGTCGACACTGAAGCTTTCTTT.